Each of the 22 T cell receptor beta chains below was sequenced from the same sample in a study of immune heterogeneity within non-small cell lung tumors. Multiplex PCR employing 32 V and 13 J primers generated amplicons of the TCR beta CDR3. TCRdb re-called the multiplex PCR reads with MiXCR, one entry per CDR3 protein. Of 10,000 to 15,000 distinct CDR3 sequences detected, about 25% appear once; the ten largest clones hold roughly 13%. Template was bulk tumor genomic DNA, about 620 ng per sample. Several biopsies were collected from each primary tumor during surgery. They were spaced as far apart as possible within the tumor mass. It was patients with untreated, newly diagnosed non-small cell lung cancer who underwent curative surgery. The sequenced sample consisted of lung tumor tissue. The receptor source for this set is a man aged 50-60 years with non-small cell lung cancer.

This clonotype was detected many times. The genes are TRBV6-6 and TRBJ2-3; the D gene is possibly TRBD1 (5 bases). The CDR3 contains 13 residues. Germline V gives CDR1 MNHNY, CDR2 SVGAGI (reference sequence). The germline V and J ends were trimmed by 2 bases and 6 bases, with 9 bases remaining between them. Written as DNA, the CDR3 is TGTGCCAGCAGTTACAGCCGACAGGATACGCAGTATTTT. Translated, it gives CASSYSRQDTQYF.

The J gene is TRBJ2-5, the V gene TRBV10-3; 7 nucleotides line up with TRBD2. V dropped 4 bases and J dropped 2; count of bases not matched to a gene: 4. This CDR3 spans 14 amino acids. CDR1 ENHRY and CDR2 SYGVKD come from the germline V gene. CDR3 region: CAISASGLQETQYF. The CDR3 bases are TGTGCCATCAGTGCTAGCGGTCTTCAAGAGACCCAGTACTTC.

Remarks on this clonotype: Sequence at one end of the junction differs from germline and may be a read error. The chain employs TRBV10-3 and TRBJ2-3; D not certain. In germline, CDR1 is ENHRY, CDR2 SYGVKD. This CDR3 comprises 12 residues. The CDR3 loop is CASSSFSDTEYF. Here the CDR3 DNA reads TGTGCCAGCAGTTCGTTCAGTGATACGGAGTATTTT.

This clonotype occurred many times. The rearrangement uses TRBV7-6 and TRBJ2-7, with a possible D match to TRBD1 (5 bases). Per the germline V gene, CDR1 is SGHVS and CDR2 is FNYEAQ. The V end was cut by 1 base, the J end by 4 bases, with 11 bases between. The CDR3 consists of 14 residues. CDR3 sequence (DNA): TGTGCCAGCAGCTTAGGACAGAAATATTACGAGCAGTACTTC. This translates into CASSLGQKYYEQYF. The full variable domain, with the rest looked up from reference TRBV7-6 and TRBJ2-7, is GAGVSQSPRYKVTKRGQDVALRCDPISGHVSLYWYRQALGQGPEFLTYFNYEAQQDKSGLPNDRFSAERPEGSISTLTIQRTEQRDSAMYRCASSLGQKYYEQYFGPGTRLTVT.

This clonotype has a count of ten or more. V gene TRBV30 combines with J gene TRBJ1-5; possible D gene TRBD1, 5 bases. Trimming stripped 5 bases from V and 0 bases from J, with 5 bases between. This CDR3 is 12 amino acids long. Looked up from germline, CDR1 is GTSNPN and CDR2 is SVGIG (reference sequence). The CDR3 spells CAWGGSNQPQHF. The CDR3, as DNA: TGTGCCTGGGGGGGTAGCAATCAGCCCCAGCATTTT.

This clonotype was picked up many times. The CDR3 protein is CASSESEKLFF. CDR3 nucleotide sequence: TGTGCCAGCAGTGAATCAGAAAAACTGTTTTTT. The J gene is TRBJ1-4, the V gene TRBV25-1; no firm D call. The CDR3 has 11 residues. The germline V and J ends were trimmed by 1 base and 8 bases, with 2 bases remaining between them. Germline V gives CDR1 MGHDK, CDR2 SYGVNS.

In regard to this clonotype: The junction departs from germline at one end; a sequencing error may be responsible. The rearrangement links TRBV7-9 to TRBJ2-5, with D possibly being TRBD2 (5 bases). The CDR3 consists of 14 residues. The germline V gene has CDR1 SEHNR and CDR2 FQNEAQ (reference sequence). CDR3 DNA: TGTGCCAGAAGCTTAGCGCGAGCAGAAGAGACCCAGTACTTC. This sequence encodes CARSLARAEETQYF.

This clonotype is classed as medium-sized. This rearrangement joins TRBV28 to TRBJ1-2, with 8 bases lining up with TRBD1. The CDR3 runs to 15 residues. With V trimmed by 5 bases and J by 4 bases, 9 bases remained unmatched. The V gene's germline CDR1 is MDHEN and CDR2 SYDVKM. CDR3 DNA sequence: TGTGCCAGCAGTCTTACCCGGACAGGGACCTATGGCTACACCTTC. Protein: CASSLTRTGTYGYTF.

This clonotype was counted many times. The J gene is TRBJ2-5, the V gene TRBV20-1, with 8 bases identical to TRBD2. With 5 bases clipped from V and 4 bases from J, the junction kept 18 bases outside the gene matches. This CDR3 comprises 17 residues. Germline V lookup: CDR1 DFQATT, CDR2 SNEGSKA (reference sequence). CDR3 loop: CSAASGLGEWSRETQYF. DNA for the CDR3: TGCAGTGCTGCCTCGGGACTAGGGGAGTGGTCTCGAGAGACCCAGTACTTC.

V is TRBV7-3 and J is TRBJ1-1; tentatively, D is TRBD1 (6 bases). CDR1 is SGHTA and CDR2 is FQGTGA in the germline V gene. The CDR3 contains 13 residues. V was clipped by 6 bases and J by 12 bases, with 20 bases between them. This CDR3 is CASSLNRERETFF. The CDR3 DNA is TGTGCCAGCAGTCTCAACAGGGAACGGGAAACTTTCTTT.

This clonotype is termed medium-sized. The chain uses TRBV19 and TRBJ2-2, with D uncertain. The CDR3 covers 14 residues. Trimming removed 4 bases at V and 5 bases at J, with 11 bases between. The germline V gene has CDR1 LNHDA and CDR2 SQIVND (reference sequence). The CDR3 coding sequence is TGTGCCAGTAGTACTGACTTCCTAACCGGGGAGCTGTTTTTT. Translated: CASSTDFLTGELFF.

A note on this clonotype: A much bigger clone sits one base away, suggesting this may be a read error. This chain links TRBV28 with TRBJ2-1; D not resolved. The CDR3 spans 15 residues. V was trimmed by 6 bases and J by 14 bases, leaving 26 bases between them. The germline CDR1 and CDR2 sequences are MDHEN and SYDVKM. CDR3 DNA: TGTGCCAGCAGGCCGGCTAGTACCTACAATGGTAAGAAGTTCTTC. It codes for CASRPASTYNGKKFF.

As to this clonotype: A much larger clone is a single base away; this may be a read error. The chain recombines TRBV10-3 with TRBJ2-3, with 7 bases matching TRBD1. Trimming took 4 bases from V and 5 from J; bases not matched to a gene: 3. Germline CDR1 is ENHRY and CDR2 is SYGVKD. CDR3 length equals 13 residues. CDR3: CAISGQGIDTQYF. The CDR3, as DNA: TGTGCCATCAGTGGACAGGGCATAGATACGCAGTATTTT.

In the case of this clonotype: A much larger clone lies a single base off, so this may be a read error. This chain uses TRBV6-1 with TRBJ2-1, with TRBD1 matching 8 bases. Germline V gives CDR1 MNHNS, CDR2 SASEGT. The CDR3 runs to 13 residues. CDR3 amino acids: CASSHRGVNQQFF. CDR3 nucleotide sequence: TGTGCCAGCAGTCACAGGGGGGTCAATCAGCAGTTCTTC.

This clonotype showed up many times. The chain has TRBV19 and TRBJ1-5, with 7 bases that match TRBD1. CDR3 length equals 16 residues. CDR1 is LNHDA and CDR2 is SQIVND in the germline V gene (reference sequence). The junction had 13 bases not matched to a gene; V was cut back by 9 bases and J by 2 bases. The CDR3 sequence is CASSHWGGQGNQPQHF. The DNA for the CDR3 is TGTGCCAGCAGCCACTGGGGTGGACAGGGCAATCAGCCCCAGCATTTT.

This clonotype was recorded at least ten times. The J gene is TRBJ2-5, the V gene TRBV19, with 9 positions matching TRBD2. Trimming removed 3 bases from V and 4 bases from J; junction bases left unmatched: 3. Germline V gene lookup returns CDR1 LNHDA and CDR2 SQIVND (reference sequence). The CDR3 consists of 14 residues. The CDR3 nucleotides read TGTGCCAGTAGTATTGGGGGACTAGCAGAGACCCAGTACTTC. This encodes CASSIGGLAETQYF.

V usage is TRBV6-1 and J usage is TRBJ2-5, with D possibly being TRBD1 (6 bases). V was pared by 1 base and J by 5 bases, with 11 bases between. The CDR3 totals 14 residues. Germline-derived CDR1 and CDR2 are MNHNS and SASEGT. CDR3 in DNA: TGTGCCAGCAGTGAAGACAGGGATACGGAGACCCAGTACTTC. This translates into CASSEDRDTETQYF.

Sample share makes this clonotype medium-sized. The V call is TRBV4-2, the J call TRBJ2-7; the match to TRBD2 covers 12 bases. The germline V gene has CDR1 LGHNA and CDR2 YNFKEQ. CDR3 length: 15 amino acids. V was clipped by 0 bases and J by 4 bases; unmatched bases: 1. The CDR3 DNA is TGTGCCAGCAGCCAAGATCTAGCGGGAGGGTACGAGCAGTACTTC. Its protein product is CASSQDLAGGYEQYF.

This clonotype has ten or more counts. The chain joins TRBV5-1 to TRBJ2-7; D perhaps matches TRBD1 (5 bases). Germline CDR1 reads SGHRS; CDR2 reads YFSETQ. Trimming removed 0 bases at V and 0 bases at J, with 16 bases between. CDR3 length: 17 amino acids. For the CDR3, the DNA is TGCGCCAGCAGCTTGGCCCCCCAGGGCCCCATCTCCTACGAGCAGTACTTC. Translation gives CASSLAPQGPISYEQYF.

This clonotype is labeled medium-sized. V is TRBV28 and J is TRBJ1-2; no definite D call. This CDR3 comprises 12 residues. Looked up from germline, CDR1 is MDHEN and CDR2 is SYDVKM. Trimming took 5 bases from V and 4 from J, leaving 8 bases between them. Written as DNA, the CDR3 is TGTGCCAGCAGTCGGAATCTCTATGGCTACACCTTC. This codes for CASSRNLYGYTF.

Ten or more counts support this clonotype. This chain joins TRBV5-1 and TRBJ2-7; D is tentatively TRBD1 or TRBD2 (5 bases each). Trimming pared 4 bases from V and 0 bases from J, leaving 14 bases between. The CDR3 length is 15 residues. The germline gives CDR1 SGHRS, CDR2 YFSETQ. The CDR3 sequence is CASSPGTDVSYEQYF. The CDR3 bases are TGCGCCAGCAGCCCCGGGACCGACGTCTCCTACGAGCAGTACTTC.

The chain employs TRBV20-1 and TRBJ1-5, with D hard to call. The germline V and J ends were trimmed by 6 bases and 3 bases, with 12 bases remaining between them. From germline, CDR1 is DFQATT and CDR2 SNEGSKA (reference sequence). The CDR3 sequence is 13 residues long. CDR3 loop: CSARSRPNQPQHF. In DNA, the CDR3 is TGCAGTGCCCGGAGTCGGCCCAATCAGCCCCAGCATTTT.